One and the same sample provided the 30 T cell receptor beta chains below, sequenced in a study of radiation and T cells in renal cell carcinoma (dated by TCRdb to 2019 to 2021). The method behind the library was the immunoSEQ multiplex PCR assay. The source is immuneACCESS, and TCRdb retained only in-frame sequences with V and J called. Part of the clones is not carried over; for the studies checked, unresolved V genes explain less than half of this, and the remainder is unexplained. The sample records 110,000 to 150,000 clones, approximately 87% of which are singletons. Around a quarter of the sample rests with the top ten. In light of the paper, this sample's time point label describes: baseline pretreatment blood. Read against the paper, the sample's treatment or condition label means: 15 Gy SBRT to primary tumor, nephrectomy 4 weeks later. The sequencing used blood, collected from a patient whose treatment included radiotherapy and nephrectomy. Every receptor here comes from a woman in her forties or fifties with renal cell carcinoma.

The rearrangement joins TRBV5-6 to TRBJ2-1; D assignment may be TRBD1 or TRBD2 (5 bases each). The germline V gene encodes CDR1 SGHDT and CDR2 YYEEEE. With 4 bases removed from V and 2 bases from J, the gap between germline ends came to 16 bases. This CDR3 is 16 amino acids long. The CDR3 nucleotides read TGTGCCAGCAGCCTTACCTTGGGGGACCCCTACAATGAGCAGTTCTTC. It is translated as CASSLTLGDPYNEQFF.

The chain is built from TRBV30 and TRBJ1-1, with D possibly TRBD1 on 5 matching bases. This CDR3 is 14 amino acids long. The V end lost 4 bases, the J end lost 8 bases, and 20 bases lay between the germline ends. Germline V gene lookup returns CDR1 GTSNPN and CDR2 SVGIG (reference sequence). The CDR3 spells CAWTLLGPSVEAFF. CDR3 nucleotides: TGTGCCTGGACCCTCTTGGGACCGTCCGTCGAAGCTTTCTTT. Full variable domain (missing parts from reference TRBV30 and TRBJ1-1): SQTIHQWPATLVQPVGSPLSLECTVEGTSNPNLYWYRQAAGRGLQLLFYSVGIGQISSEVPQNLSASRPQDRQFILSSKKLLLSDSGFYLCAWTLLGPSVEAFFGQGTRLTVV.

The V call is TRBV4-1, the J call TRBJ2-7, with D perhaps matching TRBD2 (6 bases). The CDR3 consists of 14 residues. Per germline, CDR1 MGHRA and CDR2 YSYEKL. V dropped 3 bases and J dropped 6 bases, with 15 bases sitting between them. The CDR3 coding sequence is TGCGCCAGCAGCCAGATAGGGCGGGGAAGCGAGCAGTACTTC. Residues: CASSQIGRGSEQYF.

The chain uses TRBV7-2 and TRBJ1-6, with D possibly matching TRBD1 (5 bases). Looked up from germline, CDR1 is SGHTA and CDR2 is FQGNSA. This CDR3 is built from 15 residues. Trimming removed 3 bases at V and 6 bases at J, with 12 bases between. CDR3 coding DNA: TGTGCCAGCAGCTTGGGCGGGGGTCCTAATTCACCCCTCCACTTT. Its translation is CASSLGGGPNSPLHF.

This rearrangement joins TRBV27 to TRBJ2-6; TRBD2 matches 7 bases. The CDR3 contains 19 residues. Germline V gives CDR1 MNHEY, CDR2 SMNVEV (reference sequence). V lost 4 bases and J lost 0; bases outside the gene matches: 12. CDR3 DNA sequence: TGTGCCAGCAGTTCCACGTGGGACTACCTATTCTCTGGGGCCAACGTCCTGACTTTC. Protein product: CASSSTWDYLFSGANVLTF.

The genes are TRBV5-4 and TRBJ2-1, with 7 positions matching TRBD2. The CDR3 totals 15 residues. Germline V lookup: CDR1 SGHNT, CDR2 YYREEE (reference sequence). The ends lost 0 bases at V and 5 bases at J; junction bases unmatched: 5. The DNA of the CDR3 is TGTGCCAGCAGCTTGGGAGGGAGCGGGGACAATGAGCAGTTCTTC. Translation gives CASSLGGSGDNEQFF.

CDR3 sequence (DNA): TGCGCCAGCAGCCTGGGACAGGGAGAAGGGTCCCAGCATTTT. Its protein product is CASSLGQGEGSQHF. The rearrangement uses TRBV5-1 and TRBJ1-5; TRBD1 matches 9 bases. J gave up 11 bases and V 4 bases, and 10 bases lay outside the gene matches. The CDR3 spans 14 residues. CDR1 is SGHRS and CDR2 is YFSETQ in the germline V gene. The variable domain in full, with the rest retrieved from reference TRBV5-1 and TRBJ1-5, is KAGVTQTPRYLIKTRGQQVTLSCSPISGHRSVSWYQQTPGQGLQFLFEYFSETQRNKGNFPGRFSGRQFSNSRSEMNVSTLELGDSALYLCASSLGQGEGSQHFGDGTRLSIL.

This chain links TRBV6-5 with TRBJ2-5; 8 bases match TRBD2. Germline lookup yields CDR1 MNHEY and CDR2 SVGAGI. There are 16 residues in the CDR3. V gave up 0 bases and J gave up 5 bases; unmatched junction bases: 8. The CDR3 here is CASSYSRGGASETQYF. CDR3 nucleotide sequence: TGTGCCAGCAGTTACTCTCGGGGGGGGGCCTCGGAGACCCAGTACTTC.

The chain is built from TRBV5-8 and TRBJ2-5; no clear D. From germline, CDR1 is SGHTS and CDR2 YDEGEE. This CDR3 is 12 amino acids long. Trimming took off 5 bases at V and 7 bases at J, with 12 bases between the two ends. The CDR3 reads CASRVSTWTQYF. CDR3 sequence (DNA): TGTGCCAGCAGAGTTTCAACTTGGACCCAGTACTTC.

This chain connects TRBV4-3 to TRBJ2-1; TRBD1 matches 8 bases. The CDR3 length is 16 residues. The germline V gene has CDR1 LGHNA and CDR2 YSLEER. The trim removed 1 base at V and 4 bases at J, leaving 6 bases unmatched. CDR3 in amino acids: CASSQGVDRGYNEQFF. As DNA, the CDR3 is TGCGCCAGCAGCCAAGGGGTCGACAGGGGATACAATGAGCAGTTCTTC.

This clone occurred a few times. The V and J genes are TRBV5-1 and TRBJ1-4; tentative D call: TRBD1 (5 bases). The CDR3 has 11 residues. V was cut by 5 bases and J by 8 bases, with 7 bases left in between. Germline-derived CDR1 and CDR2 are SGHRS and YFSETQ. CDR3 residues: CASSRGEKLFF. CDR3 bases: TGCGCCAGCAGTAGGGGAGAAAAACTGTTTTTT.

The chain employs TRBV20-1 and TRBJ2-5; D remains ambiguous. V shed 5 bases and J shed 5 bases, with 6 bases lying between them. Germline assignment: CDR1 DFQATT and CDR2 SNEGSKA (reference sequence). The CDR3 consists of 10 residues. CDR3 sequence (DNA): TGCAGTGCTGGTTATGAGACCCAGTACTTC. Its protein is CSAGYETQYF.

As concerns this clone: Other DNA sequences in this sample translate to the same CDR3. This chain connects TRBV5-6 to TRBJ2-5, with TRBD2 matching 7 bases. The CDR3 consists of 14 residues. CDR1 is SGHDT and CDR2 is YYEEEE in the germline V gene. V shed 1 base and J 4 bases; nucleotides not matched to a gene: 4. CDR3 sequence reads: CASSLTGEGETQYF. The CDR3 coding sequence is TGTGCCAGCAGCTTGACGGGGGAGGGAGAGACCCAGTACTTC.

The chain has TRBV19 and TRBJ1-1, with 9 bases matching TRBD1. J was trimmed by 5 bases and V by 10 bases; bases with no gene match: 5. The CDR3 covers 12 residues. Looked up from germline, CDR1 is LNHDA and CDR2 is SQIVND (reference sequence). The DNA of the CDR3 is TGTGCCATTCAAGGGACAGGGACTGAAGCTTTCTTT. Protein: CAIQGTGTEAFF.

V gene TRBV4-3 combines with J gene TRBJ2-1; no reliable D call. CDR1 and CDR2 (germline): LGHNA, YSLEER. The CDR3 loop spans 14 amino acids. V lost 0 bases and J lost 2, with 5 bases in between. CDR3 protein: CASSQETPYNEQFF. The CDR3 region has the DNA TGCGCCAGCAGCCAAGAAACCCCCTACAATGAGCAGTTCTTC.

The chain combines TRBV10-2 with TRBJ1-5; D is uncertain. This CDR3 has 13 amino acids. CDR1 is WSHSY, CDR2 SAAADI, per germline. The V end was cut by 0 bases, the J end by 7 bases, with 7 bases between. CDR3 loop: CASSESRVQPQHF. CDR3 bases: TGCGCCAGCAGTGAGTCACGAGTCCAGCCCCAGCATTTT.

The V and J genes are TRBV7-8 and TRBJ2-1; possibly TRBD2 for D (6 bases). The germline CDR1 and CDR2 sequences are SGHVS and FQNEAQ. Trimming removed 2 bases at V and 11 bases at J, with 16 bases between. This CDR3 region has 14 residues. The CDR3: CASSLSFLRGKQFF. The CDR3 coding sequence is TGTGCCAGCAGCTTATCCTTTCTGCGCGGGAAGCAGTTCTTC.

V and J are TRBV10-2 and TRBJ2-5, with 7 bases matching TRBD2. CDR1 and CDR2 from the germline V gene are WSHSY and SAAADI. The CDR3 totals 15 residues. J gave up 4 bases and V 1 base, and 6 bases lay outside the gene matches. In DNA form, the CDR3 reads TGCGCCAGCAGTGAGTTCAGCGGGAACGGAGAGACCCAGTACTTC. This gives the protein CASSEFSGNGETQYF.

The gene calls are TRBV14 and TRBJ1-5; D uncertain. V gave up 0 bases and J gave up 5 bases, with 5 bases separating them. Looked up from germline, CDR1 is SGHDN and CDR2 is FVKESK. The CDR3 length is 13 residues. The CDR3: CASSQDSYQPQHF. The CDR3 nucleotides are TGTGCCAGCAGCCAAGATTCGTATCAGCCCCAGCATTTT.

This sequence joins TRBV7-2 and TRBJ2-5; TRBD1 is a possible D gene (7 bases). Germline V gene data show CDR1 as SGHTA and CDR2 as FQGNSA. There are 17 residues in the CDR3. Deletions cut 6 bases from V and 0 bases from J, with 20 bases between. This CDR3 reads CASRPGEGGGNQETQYF. The CDR3 DNA follows: TGTGCCAGCAGACCCGGGGAAGGGGGCGGGAACCAAGAGACCCAGTACTTC.

The chain recombines TRBV7-9 with TRBJ2-7; possibly TRBD1 for D (5 bases). Trimming removed 7 bases at V and 2 bases at J, with 6 bases between. Germline V gene lookup returns CDR1 SEHNR and CDR2 FQNEAQ (reference sequence). The CDR3 loop spans 11 amino acids. CDR3: CASKGPYEQYF. Here the CDR3 DNA reads TGTGCCAGCAAGGGGCCCTACGAGCAGTACTTC.

The V gene is TRBV2, the J gene TRBJ2-2; no clear D gene. Germline V gene lookup returns CDR1 SNHLY and CDR2 FYNNEI. The CDR3 totals 16 residues. Trimming stripped 1 base from V and 0 bases from J, with 9 bases between. The CDR3 is CASSEGSPANTGELFF. The CDR3 bases are TGTGCCAGCAGTGAAGGGTCCCCAGCGAACACCGGGGAGCTGTTTTTT.

This clone was observed a single time. The chain uses TRBV7-9 and TRBJ2-7; maybe TRBD2 (5 bases). CDR1 is SEHNR and CDR2 is FQNEAQ in the germline V gene (reference sequence). The CDR3 covers 16 residues. V was trimmed by 5 bases and J by 2 bases, leaving 19 bases between them. CDR3 sequence reads: CASSPGGSLPTYEQYF. The CDR3 DNA follows: TGTGCCAGCAGCCCCGGAGGCTCTCTCCCCACCTACGAGCAGTACTTC.

The chain has TRBV7-9 and TRBJ2-7; D is unresolved. The V gene's germline CDR1 is SEHNR and CDR2 FQNEAQ (reference sequence). The CDR3 spans 12 residues. Trimming stripped 2 bases from V and 7 bases from J, with 9 bases between. This CDR3 is CASSLNWREQYF. CDR3 DNA sequence: TGTGCCAGCAGCTTAAACTGGCGGGAGCAGTACTTC.

The J gene is TRBJ2-1, the V gene TRBV29-1; TRBD1 is a possible D gene (6 bases). The germline V and J ends were trimmed by 4 bases and 1 base, with 11 bases remaining between them. Germline CDR1 and CDR2: SQVTM and ANQGSEA. CDR3 size: 14 residues. CDR3 coding DNA: TGCAGCGTTGTAGGGACACCGTCCTACAATGAGCAGTTCTTC. It is translated as CSVVGTPSYNEQFF.

This chain uses TRBV7-2 with TRBJ1-4; D call uncertain. Trimming took 5 bases from V and 8 from J, leaving 12 bases between them. The CDR3 totals 13 residues. Germline CDR1 is SGHTA and CDR2 is FQGNSA. CDR3 bases: TGTGCCAGCAGCCAAAGGCGAGGGGAAAAACTGTTTTTT. Protein product: CASSQRRGEKLFF.

The chain carries TRBV7-9 and TRBJ2-7; D is possibly TRBD1 (5 bases). CDR1 and CDR2 from the germline V gene are SEHNR and FQNEAQ (reference sequence). CDR3 size: 14 residues. With 8 bases removed from V and 3 bases from J, the gap between germline ends came to 17 bases. CDR3 in DNA: TGTGCCAGCGGCGAAAAGGACATACGCTACGAGCAGTACTTC. It specifies CASGEKDIRYEQYF.

The rearrangement uses TRBV5-1 and TRBJ1-2, with unresolved D. V gave up 4 bases and J gave up 9 bases, with 16 bases separating them. This CDR3 region has 13 residues. CDR1 SGHRS and CDR2 YFSETQ come from the germline V gene. The CDR3 loop reads CASSPDGERSYTF. The CDR3 DNA reads TGCGCCAGCAGCCCGGATGGAGAGCGCAGCTACACCTTC.

The chain uses TRBV5-4 and TRBJ2-4, with D maybe TRBD2 (5 bases). CDR3 length: 14 residues. Germline values: CDR1 SGHNT, CDR2 YYREEE (reference sequence). With 2 bases removed from V and 2 bases from J, the gap between germline ends came to 8 bases. The CDR3 protein is CASSLTGTKNIQYF. As DNA, the CDR3 is TGTGCCAGCAGCTTAACCGGGACCAAAAACATTCAGTACTTC.

V and J are TRBV9 and TRBJ1-2, with 7 bases lining up with TRBD1. The CDR3 contains 15 residues. The germline gives CDR1 SGDLS, CDR2 YYNGEE. Germline trimming cut 4 bases from V and 1 base from J; bases unmatched to any gene: 7. The CDR3 DNA reads TGTGCCAGCAGCATTGGGACAGAAATTAACTATGGCTACACCTTC. Translated: CASSIGTEINYGYTF.